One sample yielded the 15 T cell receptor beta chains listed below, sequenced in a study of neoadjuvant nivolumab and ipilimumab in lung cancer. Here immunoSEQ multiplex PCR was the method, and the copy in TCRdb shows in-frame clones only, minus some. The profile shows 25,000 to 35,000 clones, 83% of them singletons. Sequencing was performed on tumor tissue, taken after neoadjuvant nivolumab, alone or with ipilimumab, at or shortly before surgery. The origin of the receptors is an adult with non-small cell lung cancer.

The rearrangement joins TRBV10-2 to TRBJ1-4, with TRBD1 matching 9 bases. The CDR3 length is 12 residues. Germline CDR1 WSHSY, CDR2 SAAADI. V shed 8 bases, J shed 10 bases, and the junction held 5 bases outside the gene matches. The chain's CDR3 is CASGTGWVKLFF. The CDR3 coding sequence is TGCGCCAGCGGGACAGGGTGGGTAAAACTGTTTTTT.

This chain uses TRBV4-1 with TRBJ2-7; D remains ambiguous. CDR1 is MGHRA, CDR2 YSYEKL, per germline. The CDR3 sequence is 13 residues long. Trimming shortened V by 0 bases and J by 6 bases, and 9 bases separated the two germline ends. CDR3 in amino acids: CASSQEVMREQYF. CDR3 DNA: TGCGCCAGCAGCCAAGAGGTCATGCGCGAGCAGTACTTC.

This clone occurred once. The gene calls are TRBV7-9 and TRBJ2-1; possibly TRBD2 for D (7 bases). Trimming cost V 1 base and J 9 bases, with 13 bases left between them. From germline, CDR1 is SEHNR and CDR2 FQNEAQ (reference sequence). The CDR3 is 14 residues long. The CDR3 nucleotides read TGTGCCAGCAGCTTAGGTGGGGGGGCAGGTGAGCAGTTCTTC. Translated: CASSLGGGAGEQFF.

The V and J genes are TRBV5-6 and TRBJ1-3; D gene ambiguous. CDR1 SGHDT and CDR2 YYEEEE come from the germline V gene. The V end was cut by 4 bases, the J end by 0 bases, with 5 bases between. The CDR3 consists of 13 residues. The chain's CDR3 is CASSRGSGNTIYF. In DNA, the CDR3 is TGTGCCAGCAGCCGGGGCTCTGGAAACACCATATATTTT.

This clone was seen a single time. DNA of the CDR3: TGCGCCAGCAGCCAAGACTCACTAGCGGAGGTATACAATGAGCAGTTCTTC. Translated, it gives CASSQDSLAEVYNEQFF. The chain links TRBV4-1 to TRBJ2-1, with 8 positions matching TRBD2. Germline CDR1 reads MGHRA; CDR2 reads YSYEKL. The CDR3 sequence is 17 residues long. After removal of 0 bases from V and 4 bases from J, the junction contained 8 bases not matched to a gene.

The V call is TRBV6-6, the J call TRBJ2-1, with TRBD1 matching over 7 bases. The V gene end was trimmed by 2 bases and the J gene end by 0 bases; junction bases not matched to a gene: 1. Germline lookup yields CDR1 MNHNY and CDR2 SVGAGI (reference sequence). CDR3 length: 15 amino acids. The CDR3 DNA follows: TGTGCCAGCAGTTACCCAGGGGGCTCCTACAATGAGCAGTTCTTC. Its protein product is CASSYPGGSYNEQFF.

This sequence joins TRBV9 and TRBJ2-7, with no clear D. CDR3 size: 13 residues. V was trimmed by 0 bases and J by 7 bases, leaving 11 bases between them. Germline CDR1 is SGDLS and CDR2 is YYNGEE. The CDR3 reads CASSVGWADEQYF. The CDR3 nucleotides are TGTGCCAGCAGCGTAGGTTGGGCTGATGAGCAGTACTTC.

The CDR3 bases are TGTGCCAGTAGTATTGATCTAGCGGGAGGCCGGGATACGCAGTATTTT. Protein sequence: CASSIDLAGGRDTQYF. The V and J genes are TRBV19 and TRBJ2-3; 11 bases line up with TRBD2. This CDR3 region has 16 residues. The ends lost 3 bases at V and 6 bases at J; junction bases unmatched: 8. Germline V gene sequence: CDR1 LNHDA, CDR2 SQIVND (reference sequence). Full variable domain (rest looked up from reference TRBV19 and TRBJ2-3): DGGITQSPKYLFRKEGQNVTLSCEQNLNHDAMYWYRQDPGQGLRLIYYSQIVNDFQKGDIAEGYSVSREKKESFPLTVTSAQKNPTAFYLCASSIDLAGGRDTQYFGPGTRLTVL.

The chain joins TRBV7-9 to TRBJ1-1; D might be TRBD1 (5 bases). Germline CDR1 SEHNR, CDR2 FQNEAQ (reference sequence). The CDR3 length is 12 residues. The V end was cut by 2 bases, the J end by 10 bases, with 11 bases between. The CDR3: CASSLLQGPAFF. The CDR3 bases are TGTGCCAGCAGCTTACTGCAGGGCCCAGCTTTCTTT.

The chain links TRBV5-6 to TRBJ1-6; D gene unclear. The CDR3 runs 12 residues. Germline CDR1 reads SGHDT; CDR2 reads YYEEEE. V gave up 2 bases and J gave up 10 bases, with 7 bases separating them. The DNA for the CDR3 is TGTGCCAGCAGCTTATTTGACTCACCCCTCCACTTT. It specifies CASSLFDSPLHF.

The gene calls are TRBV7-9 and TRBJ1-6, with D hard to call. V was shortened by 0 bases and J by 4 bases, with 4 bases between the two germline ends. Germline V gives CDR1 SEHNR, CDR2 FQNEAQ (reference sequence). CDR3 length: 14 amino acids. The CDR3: CASSLAGYNSPLHF. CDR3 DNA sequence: TGTGCCAGCAGCTTAGCTGGATATAATTCACCCCTCCACTTT.

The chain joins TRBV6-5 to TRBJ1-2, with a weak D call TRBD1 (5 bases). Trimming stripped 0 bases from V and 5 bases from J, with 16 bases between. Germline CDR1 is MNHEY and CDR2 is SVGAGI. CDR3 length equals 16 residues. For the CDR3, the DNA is TGTGCCAGCAGTTACTCGTACATAGGGGATCCTTATGGCTACACCTTC. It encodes CASSYSYIGDPYGYTF.

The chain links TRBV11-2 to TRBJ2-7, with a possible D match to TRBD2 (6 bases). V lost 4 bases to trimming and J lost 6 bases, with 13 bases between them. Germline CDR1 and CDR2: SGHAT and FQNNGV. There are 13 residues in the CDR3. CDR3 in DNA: TGTGCCAGCAGCTGGGACTCGTATGGCGAGCAGTACTTC. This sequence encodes CASSWDSYGEQYF.

The CDR3 nucleotides read TGTGCCAGCTCATTGCGGGACAACAATGAGCAGTTCTTC. Encoded protein: CASSLRDNNEQFF. The chain is built from TRBV18 and TRBJ2-1, with D perhaps being TRBD1 or TRBD2 (6 bases each). This CDR3 has 13 amino acids. Trimming stripped 5 bases from V and 5 bases from J, with 10 bases between. CDR1 is KGHSH and CDR2 is LQKENI in the germline V gene.

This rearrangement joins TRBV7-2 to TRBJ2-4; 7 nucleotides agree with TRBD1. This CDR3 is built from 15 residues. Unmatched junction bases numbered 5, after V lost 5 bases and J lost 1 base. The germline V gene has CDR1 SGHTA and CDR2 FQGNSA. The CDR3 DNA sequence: TGTGCCAGCAGCAGAGAGACAGGGGCCAAAAACATTCAGTACTTC. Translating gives CASSRETGAKNIQYF.